One and the same sample provided the 13 T cell receptor beta chains below, sequenced in a study of shared clonotypes between healthy human individuals. Assay used: immunoSEQ multiplex PCR; TCRdb lists only in-frame clones, some missing. The sample holds 600,000 or so clones, around 96% seen once. Terminally differentiated effector memory CD45RA+ cells were excluded by CCR7 positive selection of CD45RO-negative cells. The sequenced material came from naive CD8+ T cells sorted from blood. The receptors were gathered from a woman aged 25-40 years in good health.

V is TRBV28 and J is TRBJ2-3, with D possibly being TRBD1 or TRBD2 (6 bases each). Germline assignment: CDR1 MDHEN and CDR2 SYDVKM. The length of the CDR3 is 12 residues. Trimming shortened V by 10 bases and J by 8 bases, and 16 bases separated the two germline ends. CDR3 sequence: CATIGGPITQYF. CDR3 nucleotides: TGTGCCACCATTGGGGGGCCCATTACGCAGTATTTT.

V is TRBV18 and J is TRBJ2-2; 7 bases are a match to TRBD1. This CDR3 contains 17 residues. V was pared by 2 bases and J by 2 bases, with 8 bases of the junction left unmatched. The germline gives CDR1 KGHSH, CDR2 LQKENI. The CDR3, as DNA: TGTGCCAGCTCACCAAACAGGGGAGACCAAAACACCGGGGAGCTGTTTTTT. It codes for CASSPNRGDQNTGELFF.

The V gene is TRBV29-1, the J gene TRBJ2-5; 11 bases align to TRBD1. The better agreement between TRBJ2-7 and the DNA end casts doubt on the J call. Germline V gene lookup returns CDR1 SQVTM and CDR2 ANQGSEA. This CDR3 comprises 13 residues. This CDR3 is CSAVDRGLNEQYF. The CDR3 DNA sequence: TGCAGCGCTGTGGACAGGGGGCTCAACGAGCAGTACTTC.

The V and J genes are TRBV19 and TRBJ2-1; no clear D. CDR3 size: 13 residues. Germline-derived CDR1 and CDR2 are LNHDA and SQIVND (reference sequence). Trimming took 5 bases from V and 9 from J, leaving 14 bases between them. The CDR3 DNA follows: TGTGCCAGTAGTCTCCTCCACCCAGCTGAGCAGTTCTTC. It translates to CASSLLHPAEQFF.

This chain joins TRBV7-2 and TRBJ2-7; TRBD2 might be the D (5 bases). The germline V gene encodes CDR1 SGHTA and CDR2 FQGNSA. There are 14 residues in the CDR3. V was clipped by 5 bases and J by 0 bases, with 11 bases between them. Written as DNA, the CDR3 is TGTGCCAGCAGCCCCGGAGGAATCTCCTACGAGCAGTACTTC. This gives the protein CASSPGGISYEQYF. Together with reference TRBV7-2 and TRBJ2-7, the CDR3 gives the full variable domain: GAGVSQSPSNKVTEKGKDVELRCDPISGHTALYWYRQSLGQGLEFLIYFQGNSAPDKSGLPSDRFSAERTGGSVSTLTIQRTQQEDSAVYLCASSPGGISYEQYFGPGTRLTVT.

The chain is built from TRBV5-1 and TRBJ1-2; perhaps TRBD1 as D (5 bases). The V end lost 7 bases, the J end lost 6 bases, and 10 bases lay between the germline ends. Germline V gene lookup returns CDR1 SGHRS and CDR2 YFSETQ. The CDR3 is made up of 11 amino acids. The CDR3 DNA is TGCGCCAGCCTGGGGGAGGATGGCTACACCTTC. Protein product: CASLGEDGYTF.

The chain carries TRBV27 and TRBJ1-5; tentatively, D is TRBD1 (6 bases). The CDR3 totals 15 residues. From germline, CDR1 is MNHEY and CDR2 SMNVEV (reference sequence). V lost 3 bases to trimming and J lost 1 base, with 10 bases between them. CDR3 sequence: CASSLYTGSNQPQHF. The DNA for the CDR3 is TGTGCCAGCAGTTTGTATACAGGGAGCAATCAGCCCCAGCATTTT.

This rearrangement joins TRBV6-4 to TRBJ2-7; no definite D call. Trimming pared 2 bases from V and 7 bases from J, leaving 12 bases between. Germline V gene data show CDR1 as MRHNA and CDR2 as SNTAGT. CDR3 size: 13 residues. The CDR3 DNA follows: TGTGCCAGCAGTGACAGGCCTAGTGGAGAGCAGTACTTC. It is translated as CASSDRPSGEQYF.

V and J are TRBV19 and TRBJ2-3; D unclear. This CDR3 has 16 amino acids. Per the germline V gene, CDR1 is LNHDA and CDR2 is SQIVND (reference sequence). V lost 3 bases to trimming and J lost 0 bases, with 13 bases between them. The CDR3 DNA follows: TGTGCCAGTAGTATCGTTTCCGGGCTGAGCACAGATACGCAGTATTTT. Protein sequence: CASSIVSGLSTDTQYF.

The genes are TRBV9 and TRBJ2-1; D uncertain. Trimming took off 3 bases at V and 0 bases at J, with 10 bases between the two ends. CDR1 is SGDLS and CDR2 is YYNGEE in the germline V gene. There are 15 residues in the CDR3. CDR3 amino acids: CASSGDFLSYNEQFF. In nucleotides, the CDR3 is TGTGCCAGCAGCGGAGACTTCCTCTCCTACAATGAGCAGTTCTTC.

The chain uses TRBV28 and TRBJ2-7; D uncertain. Germline V gene data show CDR1 as MDHEN and CDR2 as SYDVKM. The CDR3 spans 14 residues. V was pared by 6 bases and J by 3 bases, with 15 bases between. DNA for the CDR3: TGTGCCAGCAGAACTACGGCCCTGGGCTACGAGCAGTACTTC. Its translation: CASRTTALGYEQYF.

V gene TRBV29-1 combines with J gene TRBJ1-1; no clear D gene. The CDR3 loop spans 15 amino acids. Looked up from germline, CDR1 is SQVTM and CDR2 is ANQGSEA. The V end lost 6 bases, the J end lost 4 bases, and 21 bases lay between the germline ends. This CDR3 reads CSVKIGQGLLTEAFF. CDR3 bases: TGCAGCGTCAAAATCGGGCAAGGCTTACTCACTGAAGCTTTCTTT.

The chain uses TRBV27 and TRBJ2-7; 8 nucleotides align to TRBD2. Germline CDR1 and CDR2: MNHEY and SMNVEV (reference sequence). The V gene end was trimmed by 7 bases and the J gene end by 2 bases; junction bases not matched to a gene: 1. This CDR3 comprises 12 residues. This CDR3 reads CASKRGPYEQYF. CDR3 bases: TGTGCCAGCAAGCGGGGGCCCTACGAGCAGTACTTC.